The 21 T cell receptor beta chains reported below all come from one sample, sequenced in a study of identical twins. TCRdb processed the 5' RACE reads anew with MiXCR; each CDR3 protein has one entry. The repertoire includes 1.5 million to 2 million distinct CDR3 sequences, around 33% of them detected once, and approximately 0.25% sits in the top ten. The sample comprised cord blood. The source is a newborn girl in good health.

This chain connects TRBV7-9 to TRBJ2-1; 7 nucleotides align to TRBD2. J gave up 4 bases and V 4 bases, and 7 bases lay outside the gene matches. The length of the CDR3 is 15 residues. Germline V gene lookup returns CDR1 SEHNR and CDR2 FQNEAQ (reference sequence). DNA of the CDR3: TGTGCCAGCAGCTCGGGACTATTAGGGTACAATGAGCAGTTCTTC. The encoded protein is CASSSGLLGYNEQFF.

In this sample, this clonotype turned up a few times. The rearrangement links TRBV27 to TRBJ1-1; 8 nucleotides line up with TRBD1. The CDR3 has 14 amino acids. J gave up 5 bases and V 4 bases, and 6 bases lay outside the gene matches. Germline values: CDR1 MNHEY, CDR2 SMNVEV (reference sequence). CDR3 nucleotides: TGTGCCAGCAGTTATCACACAGGGGGAACTGAAGCTTTCTTT. It yields the protein CASSYHTGGTEAFF.

This clonotype was observed a few times. CDR3 residues: CASSPLVGGRSSYNEQFF. CDR3 sequence (DNA): TGTGCCAGCAGCCCGCTGGTAGGCGGTAGGAGCTCCTACAATGAGCAGTTCTTC. The gene calls are TRBV3-1 and TRBJ2-1; D unresolved. Trimming cost V 4 bases and J 0 bases, with 19 bases left between them. Per germline, CDR1 LGHDT and CDR2 YNNKEL (reference sequence). This CDR3 spans 18 amino acids.

This clonotype has just a few counts. The CDR3 DNA follows: TGTGCCAGCAGCCAACGGGGTAACTATGGCTACACCTTC. This encodes CASSQRGNYGYTF. V and J are TRBV14 and TRBJ1-2, with D hard to call. The CDR3 has 13 residues. From germline, CDR1 is SGHDN and CDR2 FVKESK. Trimming took 2 bases from V and 1 from J, leaving 5 bases between them.

The CDR3 nucleotides read TGTGCCAGCAGTTACCCACGCGAAACCCGGGACAGGGTCAATGAGCAGTTCTTC. Its translation is CASSYPRETRDRVNEQFF. The chain uses TRBV6-2 or TRBV6-3 and TRBJ2-1; 9 bases map to TRBD1. Per germline, CDR1 MNHEY and CDR2 SVGEGT. Trimming took 2 bases from V and 6 from J; bases not matched to a gene: 14. The CDR3 has 18 residues.

In DNA, the CDR3 is TGTGCCAGCAGTTTATCGGCGGGGCCTTTCACAGATACGCAGTATTTT. It is translated as CASSLSAGPFTDTQYF. The chain is built from TRBV27 and TRBJ2-3; D is perhaps TRBD2 (6 bases). The V gene's germline CDR1 is MNHEY and CDR2 SMNVEV (reference sequence). Deletions cut 0 bases from V and 2 bases from J, with 12 bases between. The CDR3 extends over 16 amino acids.

This chain joins TRBV12-3 or TRBV12-4 and TRBJ2-7; no clear D. This CDR3 region has 12 residues. The V end lost 6 bases, the J end lost 6 bases, and 12 bases lay between the germline ends. The CDR3: CASSRFVGEQYF. CDR3 bases: TGTGCCAGCAGCCGGTTTGTCGGCGAGCAGTACTTC.

This chain uses TRBV6-5 with TRBJ2-5; maybe TRBD2 (5 bases). Trimming took off 1 base at V and 5 bases at J, with 11 bases between the two ends. The CDR3 runs 14 residues. In germline, CDR1 is MNHEY, CDR2 SVGAGI. CDR3 sequence (DNA): TGTGCCAGCAGTTACTGGGTTAGCGCGGAGACCCAGTACTTC. Amino acid sequence: CASSYWVSAETQYF.

At least ten counts were recorded for this clonotype. The chain combines TRBV12-3 or TRBV12-4 with TRBJ2-5; D not certain. Between the trimmed V and J ends, which lost 5 bases and 7 bases, there was a span of 11 bases. The CDR3 is 12 amino acids. CDR3 residues: CASSLPRGTQYF. The CDR3 DNA reads as TGTGCCAGCAGTCTACCAAGAGGGACCCAGTACTTC.

This clonotype was picked up a small number of times. The CDR3 DNA reads as TGTGCCAGCAGTTACCTCCTAGCGGGGGGTGCAGATACGCAGTATTTT. Amino acids: CASSYLLAGGADTQYF. This chain uses TRBV6-6 with TRBJ2-3; 11 bases are shared with TRBD2. V lost 2 bases, J lost 4 bases, and 5 bases stayed unmatched. The CDR3 loop spans 16 amino acids. Germline V gene lookup returns CDR1 MNHNY and CDR2 SVGAGI (reference sequence).

The CDR3 nucleotides are TGCAGTGCTAGAGATCTACTAGGACTAAACACCGGGGAGCTGTTTTTT. Residues: CSARDLLGLNTGELFF. The chain uses TRBV20-1 and TRBJ2-2; possibly TRBD2 for D (6 bases). This CDR3 has 16 residues. V lost 0 bases to trimming and J lost 2 bases, with 13 bases between them. Germline-derived CDR1 and CDR2 are DFQATT and SNEGSKA (reference sequence).

The chain employs TRBV9 and TRBJ2-3; D call uncertain. Trimming took off 3 bases at V and 0 bases at J, with 11 bases between the two ends. The CDR3 spans 15 residues. CDR1 SGDLS and CDR2 YYNGEE come from the germline V gene. CDR3 sequence (DNA): TGTGCCAGCAGCGCCCGACTTATTAGCACAGATACGCAGTATTTT. It codes for CASSARLISTDTQYF.

The genes are TRBV6-1 and TRBJ1-1; no firm D call. The CDR3 is 14 residues long. Germline CDR1 reads MNHNS; CDR2 reads SASEGT. Trimming shortened V by 2 bases and J by 4 bases, and 11 bases separated the two germline ends. The CDR3 reads CASSESGWGTEAFF. The CDR3, as DNA: TGTGCCAGCAGTGAAAGTGGATGGGGCACTGAAGCTTTCTTT.

CDR3 protein: CASSNAGFTDTQYF. CDR3 DNA: TGTGCCAGCAGCAACGCAGGGTTCACAGATACGCAGTATTTT. The V call is TRBV21-1, the J call TRBJ2-3. TRBV21-1 is reported as a pseudogene. The CDR3 covers 14 residues.

The genes are TRBV9 and TRBJ1-1, with D possibly matching TRBD1 (6 bases). V was shortened by 3 bases and J by 7 bases, with 13 bases between the two germline ends. Germline V lookup: CDR1 SGDLS, CDR2 YYNGEE. CDR3 length equals 13 residues. CDR3 amino acids: CASSAPIRGEAFF. As DNA, the CDR3 is TGTGCCAGCAGCGCCCCGATCAGGGGTGAAGCTTTCTTT. Together with reference TRBV9 and TRBJ1-1, the CDR3 gives the full variable domain: DSGVTQTPKHLITATGQRVTLRCSPRSGDLSVYWYQQSLDQGLQFLIQYYNGEERAKGNILERFSAQQFPDLHSELNLSSLELGDSALYFCASSAPIRGEAFFGQGTRLTVV.

This clonotype occurred a few times. The genes are TRBV9 and TRBJ2-1; 10 bases are shared with TRBD1. J gave up 7 bases and V 0 bases, and 4 bases lay outside the gene matches. Germline V gene sequence: CDR1 SGDLS, CDR2 YYNGEE. The CDR3 loop spans 15 amino acids. CDR3 DNA: TGTGCCAGCAGCGTAGAGACAGGGGGCTTGAATGAGCAGTTCTTC. It yields the protein CASSVETGGLNEQFF.

Worth noting for this clonotype: The limits of the CDR3 on the DNA are not certain, so only TCRdb's listed CDR3 is given. This chain uses TRBV5-1 with TRBJ1-6; the table names TRBD1, a call not compared with the DNA. The CDR3 is 24 residues long, counting both termini. Looked up from germline, CDR1 is SGHRS and CDR2 is YFSETQ. CDR3 loop: CASSLEAGGTEAFFGRLYNSPLHF.

The chain couples TRBV4-2 to TRBJ2-7; 9 nucleotides line up with TRBD2. Germline V gene lookup returns CDR1 LGHNA and CDR2 YNFKEQ. V lost 4 bases to trimming and J lost 5 bases; unmatched junction nucleotides: 6. The CDR3 sequence is 14 residues long. The CDR3 is CASSRGLARDEQYF. The CDR3 DNA follows: TGTGCCAGCAGCCGGGGACTAGCCAGGGACGAGCAGTACTTC.

This clonotype was picked up many times. This chain joins TRBV7-8 and TRBJ2-3; TRBD2 agrees at 10 bases. This CDR3 is 15 amino acids long. J was trimmed by 7 bases and V by 5 bases; bases with no gene match: 9. Germline V lookup: CDR1 SGHVS, CDR2 FQNEAQ. The CDR3 region is CASSTHGTSVYTQYF. Written as DNA, the CDR3 is TGTGCCAGCAGCACCCACGGGACTAGCGTTTATACGCAGTATTTT. Full variable domain (rest looked up from reference TRBV7-8 and TRBJ2-3): GAGVSQSPRYKVAKRGQDVALRCDPISGHVSLFWYQQALGQGPEFLTYFQNEAQLDKSGLPSDRFFAERPEGSVSTLKIQRTQQEDSAVYLCASSTHGTSVYTQYFGPGTRLTVL.

The table lists this clonotype with a few counts. The rearrangement uses TRBV3-1 and TRBJ2-7; maybe TRBD1 (6 bases). The J call may be in error: the DNA end matches TRBJ2-4 better. The CDR3 loop spans 18 amino acids. Germline values: CDR1 LGHDT, CDR2 YNNKEL (reference sequence). CDR3: CASSQEKIARGGKNIQYF. The CDR3 DNA is TGTGCCAGCAGCCAAGAAAAGATAGCCAGGGGTGGCAAAAACATTCAGTACTTC.

This sequence joins TRBV10-3 and TRBJ1-2; TRBD1 matches 7 bases. With V trimmed by 6 bases and J by 2 bases, 3 bases remained unmatched. This CDR3 is built from 13 residues. The V gene's germline CDR1 is ENHRY and CDR2 SYGVKD. For the CDR3, the DNA is TGTGCCATCAGACGGGACAGCAACTATGGCTACACCTTC. Translating it yields CAIRRDSNYGYTF.